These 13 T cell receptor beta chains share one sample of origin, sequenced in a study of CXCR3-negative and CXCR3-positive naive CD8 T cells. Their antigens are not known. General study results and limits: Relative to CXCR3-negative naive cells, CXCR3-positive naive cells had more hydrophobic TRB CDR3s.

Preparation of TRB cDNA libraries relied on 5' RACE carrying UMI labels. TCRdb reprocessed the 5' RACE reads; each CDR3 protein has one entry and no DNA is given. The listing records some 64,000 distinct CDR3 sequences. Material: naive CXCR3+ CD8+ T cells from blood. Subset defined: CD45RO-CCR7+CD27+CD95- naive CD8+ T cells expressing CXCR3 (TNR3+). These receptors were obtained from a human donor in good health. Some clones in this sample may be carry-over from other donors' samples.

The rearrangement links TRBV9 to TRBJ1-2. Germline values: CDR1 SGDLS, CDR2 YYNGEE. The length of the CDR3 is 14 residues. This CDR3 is CASSSGGSDYGYTF.

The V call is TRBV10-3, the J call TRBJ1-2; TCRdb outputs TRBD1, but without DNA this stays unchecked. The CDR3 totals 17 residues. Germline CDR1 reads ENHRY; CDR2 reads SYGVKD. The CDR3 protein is CAISEGRRGPTNYGCTF.

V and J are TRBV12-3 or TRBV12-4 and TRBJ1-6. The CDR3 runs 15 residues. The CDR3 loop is CASSFAHWVNSPLHF.

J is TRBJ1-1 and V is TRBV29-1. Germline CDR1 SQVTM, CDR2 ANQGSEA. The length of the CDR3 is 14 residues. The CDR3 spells CSVEDDGRETEAFF.

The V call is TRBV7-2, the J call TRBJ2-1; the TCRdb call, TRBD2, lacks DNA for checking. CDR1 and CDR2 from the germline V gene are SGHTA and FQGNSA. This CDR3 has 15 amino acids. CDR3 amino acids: CASSLARALNNEQFF.

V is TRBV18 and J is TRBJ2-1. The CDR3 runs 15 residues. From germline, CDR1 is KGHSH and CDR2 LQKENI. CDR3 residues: CASSPQGARINEQFF.

Here the CDR3 reads CSARGSSGGDTGELFF. The chain combines TRBV20-1 with TRBJ2-2; TCRdb's D gene call, TRBD2, goes unchecked for lack of DNA. Germline CDR1 and CDR2: DFQATT and SNEGSKA (reference sequence). CDR3 size: 16 residues.

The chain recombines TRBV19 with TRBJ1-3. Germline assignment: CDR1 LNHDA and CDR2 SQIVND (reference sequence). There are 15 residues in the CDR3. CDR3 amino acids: CASSPLAVTGNTIYF. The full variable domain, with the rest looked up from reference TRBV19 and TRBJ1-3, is DGGITQSPKYLFRKEGQNVTLSCEQNLNHDAMYWYRQDPGQGLRLIYYSQIVNDFQKGDIAEGYSVSREKKESFPLTVTSAQKNPTAFYLCASSPLAVTGNTIYFGEGSWLTVV.

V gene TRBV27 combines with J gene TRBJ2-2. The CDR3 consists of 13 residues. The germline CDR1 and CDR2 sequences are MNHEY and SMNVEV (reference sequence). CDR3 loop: CASTLIYTGELFF.

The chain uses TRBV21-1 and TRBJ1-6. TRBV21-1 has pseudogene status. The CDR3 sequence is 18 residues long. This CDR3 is CASNLGGGPSSYNSPLHF.

The CDR3 is CASSLDNEAFF. V usage is TRBV5-1 and J usage is TRBJ1-1. There are 11 residues in the CDR3. Germline V gives CDR1 SGHRS, CDR2 YFSETQ.

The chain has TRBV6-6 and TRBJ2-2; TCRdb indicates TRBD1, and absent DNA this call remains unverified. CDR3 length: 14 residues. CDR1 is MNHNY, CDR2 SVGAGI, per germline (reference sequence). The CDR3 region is CASRLGTPTGELFF.

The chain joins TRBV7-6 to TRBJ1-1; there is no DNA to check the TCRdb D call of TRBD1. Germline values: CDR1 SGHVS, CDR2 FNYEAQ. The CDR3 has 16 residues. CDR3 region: CASSLGQGGPGGEAFF.